These T cell receptor beta chains were read from a single sample in a study of graft-versus-host responses after intestinal transplantation. The method was immunoSEQ multiplex PCR; TCRdb's version includes in-frame clones alone and lacks a portion of them. The table records 11,000 or so clones, approximately 90% of them present only once. Sequencing used PBMCs, obtained 105 days after intestinal transplantation. Source of these receptors: a human patient who received an intestinal transplant, so some T cells may come from the graft donor. Each CDR3 is given with its conserved first and last residue.

TRBJ2-7 | TRBV21-1 | 12 | CASSNGGYEQYF
TRBJ2-5 | TRBV5-1 | 13 | CASSLGSFETQYF
TRBJ1-1 | TRBV9 | 17 | CASSATSGTSSNTEAFF
TRBJ1-3 | TRBV6-1 | 15 | CATSSTPSSGNTIYF
TRBJ2-5 | TRBV18 | 13 | CASSRSVQETQYF
TRBJ2-1 | TRBV6-5 | 15 | CASRPGTANNNEQFF
TRBJ2-3 | TRBV18 | 14 | CASSPTIDSRTQYF
TRBJ1-3 | TRBV28 | 17 | CASSLWEGKGSGNTIYF
TRBJ1-4 | TRBV7-9 | 13 | CASSPKTGEKLFF
TRBJ2-3 | TRBV7-9 | 15 | CASSLYGGEVDTQYF
TRBJ2-7 | TRBV9 | 14 | CASSAGGGTYEQYF
TRBJ2-3 | TRBV7-9 | 13 | CASSLDGGRALYF
TRBJ2-7 | TRBV27 | 13 | CASSPGQGYEQYF
TRBJ2-5 | TRBV11-2 | 17 | CASSRTWTSGIYETQYF
TRBJ2-1 | TRBV9 | 16 | CASSVVGAASYNEQFF
TRBJ2-7 | TRBV13 | 13 | CASSFRRSYEQYF
TRBJ1-6 | TRBV6-5 | 13 | CASSYVGFSPLHF
TRBJ2-3 | TRBV7-2 | 16 | CASSLSAGGPSDTQYF
TRBJ2-3 | TRBV6-5 | 15 | CASKNRGGGTDTQYF
TRBJ2-7 | TRBV7-6 | 12 | CASSLLGPEQYF
TRBJ2-1 | TRBV7-2 | 17 | CASSLDEYRAIRNEQFF
TRBJ2-1 | TRBV5-6 | 15 | CASSGRDRWANEQFF
TRBJ1-2 | TRBV7-9 | 15 | CASSIEGQGRYGYTF
TRBJ1-5 | TRBV19 | 13 | CASSGGRGQPQHF
TRBJ1-1 | TRBV12-5 | 13 | CASGLGRNTEAFF
TRBJ2-5 | TRBV19 | 14 | CASQDRAGQETQYF
TRBJ1-2 | TRBV2 | 15 | CASSVEADLKDGYTF
TRBJ2-7 | TRBV9 | 15 | CASSVGTGPSYEQYF
TRBJ1-6 | TRBV6-1 | 17 | CASSEDPPWGFNSPLHF
TRBJ1-1 | TRBV29-1 | 12 | CSVERTNTEAFF
TRBJ2-1 | TRBV7-6 | 15 | CASSRGLAGGNEQFF
TRBJ2-5 | TRBV25-1 | 14 | CASSGTANLETQYF
TRBJ2-3 | TRBV13 | 12 | CASTWGTDTQYF
TRBJ2-2 | TRBV6-4 | 13 | CASSESSAGELFF